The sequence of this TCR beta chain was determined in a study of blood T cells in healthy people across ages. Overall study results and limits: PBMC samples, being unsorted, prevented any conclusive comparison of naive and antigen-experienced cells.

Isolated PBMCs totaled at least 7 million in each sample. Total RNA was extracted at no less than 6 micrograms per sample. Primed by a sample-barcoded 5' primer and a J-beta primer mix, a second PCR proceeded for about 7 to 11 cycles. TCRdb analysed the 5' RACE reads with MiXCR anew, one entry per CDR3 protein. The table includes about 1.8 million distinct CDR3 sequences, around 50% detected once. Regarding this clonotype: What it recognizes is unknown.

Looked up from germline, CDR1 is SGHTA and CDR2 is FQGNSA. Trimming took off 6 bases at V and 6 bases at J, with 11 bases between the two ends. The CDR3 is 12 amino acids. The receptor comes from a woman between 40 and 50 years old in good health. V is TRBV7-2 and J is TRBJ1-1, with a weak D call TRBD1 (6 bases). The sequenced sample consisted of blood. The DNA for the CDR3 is TGTGCCAGCAGGTACACAGGGTCTGAAGCTTTCTTT. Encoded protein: CASRYTGSEAFF.